This T cell receptor beta chain is drawn from a study of T cell responses to AZD1222 COVID-19 vaccine. Findings and caveats of the study: Only five to seven individuals given AZD1222 were seropositive at baseline. Females made up more of the donors, who were largely white British, and clonal diversity may have come out too low.

As regards this clone: Antigen specificity is unknown.

The table came from immunoSEQ multiplex PCR; TCRdb's copy has only in-frame clones and leaves some out. This sample has about 130,000 clones, with roughly nine tenths found just once. Germline CDR1 reads GTSNPN; CDR2 reads SVGIG (reference sequence). V was cut by 3 bases and J by 4 bases, with 4 bases left in between. This CDR3 comprises 11 residues. The chain joins TRBV30 to TRBJ1-3, with unresolved D. This clonotype was obtained from an adult in good health. The sequencing here drew on peripheral blood, taken on day 0 of AZD1222 vaccination. Here the CDR3 reads CAWRFGNTIYF. CDR3 in DNA: TGTGCCTGGAGGTTCGGAAACACCATATATTTT.